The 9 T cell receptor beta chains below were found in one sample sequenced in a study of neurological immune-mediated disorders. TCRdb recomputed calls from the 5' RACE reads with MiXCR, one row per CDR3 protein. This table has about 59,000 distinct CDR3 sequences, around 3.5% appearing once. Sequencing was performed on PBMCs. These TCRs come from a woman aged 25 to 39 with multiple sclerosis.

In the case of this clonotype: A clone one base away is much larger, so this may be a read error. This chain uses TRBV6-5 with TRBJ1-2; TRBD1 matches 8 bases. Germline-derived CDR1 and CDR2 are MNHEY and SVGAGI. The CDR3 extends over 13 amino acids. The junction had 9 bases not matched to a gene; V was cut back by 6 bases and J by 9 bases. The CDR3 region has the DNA TGTGCCAGCAGGTCTGGGACAGGATTATGCTACACCTTC. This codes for CASRSGTGLCYTF.

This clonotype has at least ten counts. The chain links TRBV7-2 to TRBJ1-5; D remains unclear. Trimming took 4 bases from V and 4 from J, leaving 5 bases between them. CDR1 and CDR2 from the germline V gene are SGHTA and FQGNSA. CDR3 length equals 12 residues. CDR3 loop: CASSSGNQPQHF. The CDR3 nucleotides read TGTGCCAGCAGCTCCGGAAATCAGCCCCAGCATTTT.

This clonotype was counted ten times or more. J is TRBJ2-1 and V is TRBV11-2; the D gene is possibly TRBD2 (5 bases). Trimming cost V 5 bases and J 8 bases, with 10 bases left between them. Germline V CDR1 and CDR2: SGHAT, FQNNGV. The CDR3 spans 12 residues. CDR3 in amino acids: CASSQRSDEQFF. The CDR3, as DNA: TGTGCCAGCAGCCAACGTAGCGATGAGCAGTTCTTC.

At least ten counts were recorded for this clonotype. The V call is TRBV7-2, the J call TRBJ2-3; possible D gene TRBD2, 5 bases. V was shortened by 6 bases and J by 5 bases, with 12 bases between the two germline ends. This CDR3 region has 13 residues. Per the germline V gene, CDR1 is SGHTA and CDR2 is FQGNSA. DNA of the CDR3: TGTGCCAGCAGTGCCCGCGGACTAGATACGCAGTATTTT. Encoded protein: CASSARGLDTQYF.

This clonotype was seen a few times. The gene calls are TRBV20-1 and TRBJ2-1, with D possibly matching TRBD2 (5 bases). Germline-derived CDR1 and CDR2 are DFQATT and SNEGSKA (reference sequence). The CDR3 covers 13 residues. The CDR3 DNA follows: TGCACCTCCGTCGGGGAAAGGGACAATGAGCAGTTCTTC. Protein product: CTSVGERDNEQFF.

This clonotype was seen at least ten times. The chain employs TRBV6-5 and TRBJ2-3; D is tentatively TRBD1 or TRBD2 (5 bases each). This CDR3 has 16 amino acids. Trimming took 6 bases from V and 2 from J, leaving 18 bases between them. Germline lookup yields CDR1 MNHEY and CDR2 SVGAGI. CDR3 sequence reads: CASRRNRLRDTDTQYF. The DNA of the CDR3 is TGTGCCAGCAGACGTAACAGGTTGAGGGACACAGATACGCAGTATTTT.

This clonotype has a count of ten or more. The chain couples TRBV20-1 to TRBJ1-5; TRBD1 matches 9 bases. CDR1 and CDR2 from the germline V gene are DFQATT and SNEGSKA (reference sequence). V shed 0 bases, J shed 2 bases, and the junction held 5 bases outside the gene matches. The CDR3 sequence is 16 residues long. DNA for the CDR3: TGCAGTGCTAGAGAGCGTGGGACAGGGCGCAATCAGCCCCAGCATTTT. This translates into CSARERGTGRNQPQHF.

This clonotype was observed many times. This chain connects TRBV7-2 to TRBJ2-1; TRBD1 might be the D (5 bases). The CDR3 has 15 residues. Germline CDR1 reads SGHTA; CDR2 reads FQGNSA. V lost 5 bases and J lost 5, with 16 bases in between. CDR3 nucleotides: TGTGCCAGCAGCCCGAATGGGGCGATTAACAATGAGCAGTTCTTC. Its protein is CASSPNGAINNEQFF.

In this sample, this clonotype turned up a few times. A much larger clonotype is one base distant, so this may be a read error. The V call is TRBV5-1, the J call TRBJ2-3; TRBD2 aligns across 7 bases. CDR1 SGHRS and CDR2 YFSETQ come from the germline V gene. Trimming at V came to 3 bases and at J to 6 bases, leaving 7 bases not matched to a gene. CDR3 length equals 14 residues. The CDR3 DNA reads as TGCGCCAGCAGCTCCGGAAAGGGAGGGGATACGCAGTATTTT. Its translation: CASSSGKGGDTQYF.